This T cell receptor (beta chain) was sequenced in a study of T cells in narcolepsy. Broader study findings: Some memory CD4+ repertoires had no autoreactive clone sequences.

Generated by immunoSEQ multiplex PCR, the TCRdb table keeps only in-frame clones and is missing some. The sample yields fewer than 20,000 clones, 85% to 90% seen once. Deletions cut 5 bases from V and 7 bases from J, with 18 bases between. Germline V gene sequence: CDR1 SEHNR, CDR2 FQNEAQ (reference sequence). CDR3 length equals 15 residues. Notes on this clone: Its cognate antigen is unknown.

This TCR was recovered from a human donor in good health. Source material: memory (CD45RA-) CD4+ T cells from blood. The V call is TRBV7-9, the J call TRBJ2-1, with a tentative D call TRBD1 (6 bases). The CDR3 protein is CASSVDRNTLNEQFF. The CDR3, as DNA: TGTGCCAGCAGCGTAGACAGGAATACTTTAAATGAGCAGTTCTTC.